The text below deals with one T cell receptor beta chain. Its antigen remains unidentified. This same CDR3 is encoded by further DNA sequences in the sample. As to treatment: roughly 20 received Ad26.COV2.S at low or high dose, single or two shots; 5 received placebo; per-sample allocation not given. Following the first vaccine or placebo injection, samples were taken on day 63. The administered vaccine (an Ad26 vector) expressed Wuhan-strain SARS-CoV-2 spike. This entry is derived from a study of Ad26.COV2.S vaccination and SARS-CoV-2 variants. About the study: It was the COV1001 Ad26.COV2.S trial arm that included the donor. Study-wide points: Higher spike-specific TCR breadth was found in vaccine recipients than in placebo recipients. For non-spike TCRs, breadth in vaccine recipients resembled that in placebo recipients.

Assay used: immunoSEQ multiplex PCR; TCRdb lists only in-frame clones, some missing. The table records 360,000 or so clones, about nine tenths of them present only once. The V end was cut by 0 bases, the J end by 7 bases, with 7 bases between. Looked up from germline, CDR1 is GTSNPN and CDR2 is SVGIG (reference sequence). The CDR3 length is 12 residues. The TCR comes from a person aged 18 to 65 who received the Ad26.COV2.S COVID-19 vaccine or a placebo. The chain recombines TRBV30 with TRBJ2-1; D ambiguous. The sample consisted of peripheral blood, taken in a trial of Ad26.COV2.S vaccine versus placebo. The CDR3 reads CAWSVQGNEQFF. DNA for the CDR3: TGTGCCTGGAGTGTACAAGGGAATGAGCAGTTCTTC.